The entry below gives a single T cell receptor beta chain sequence along with its context. This entry comes from a study of blood T cell repertoires in COVID-19. Across the study: Samples representing acute and convalescent COVID-19 were sourced from the United States, Italy and Spain. T cells, B-cell-depleted T cells, or PBMCs provided the cDNA or gDNA that served as material.

V was shortened by 11 bases and J by 4 bases, with 14 bases between the two germline ends. The CDR3 length is 12 residues. Germline-derived CDR1 and CDR2 are MNHEY and SVGAGI. Original analysis: Reference gene primers were amplified, and this amplification served to estimate nucleated cell counts. Measured with immunoSEQ multiplex PCR; TCRdb has only the in-frame clones, and not every one. V and J calls and clone size are given by that table; D and trimming were obtained from the DNA. The table lists 25,000 to 40,000 clones, roughly nine tenths of them singletons. Material: peripheral blood. This chain joins TRBV6-5 and TRBJ1-2; D may be TRBD1 (5 bases). This sequence was found in a man aged 70-80 years with active COVID-19. In nucleotides, the CDR3 is TGTGCCGTCCAACCTGGGGCCTATGGCTACACCTTC. Translation: CAVQPGAYGYTF.